This T cell receptor beta chain was sequenced in a study of molecular identifiers for immune sequencing clone quantification. This clonotype was found many times. Antigen: not known. RNA fractions of 10%, 30% or 50% and about 19,000 to 1,100,000 sorted cells were the source of naive CD8 libraries. Naive CD8 T cells underwent sorting with the CD8+CD4-CCR7+CD45RA+ definition. The CDR3 spans 16 residues. With 1 base removed from V and 3 bases from J, the gap between germline ends came to 15 bases. Germline CDR1 SGHRS, CDR2 YFSETQ. With listed TCR primers and previously described methods, bulk TCR libraries were prepared. TCRdb reprocessed the PCR reads with MiXCR, giving one entry per CDR3 protein. In the table there are approximately 550,000 distinct CDR3 sequences, 20% to 25% of which are singletons. Study conclusions and caveats: A shared barcode on identical TCR molecules could lead to underestimated sizes for highly expanded clones.

This TCR came from a human donor in good health. Some libraries in this study had Jurkat cell RNA spiked in. Sequenced: naive CD8+ T cells from blood, with Jurkat cell RNA spiked in. Noted subset: FACS-sorted CD8+CD4-CCR7+CD45RA+ naive T cells. The V and J genes are TRBV5-1 and TRBJ2-3; D possibly corresponds to TRBD2 (7 bases). Here the CDR3 DNA reads TGCGCCAGCAGCTTGAGAAGGGGGGGCGATACAGATACGCAGTATTTT. Protein: CASSLRRGGDTDTQYF.